These 21 T cell receptor beta chains originate from one sample sequenced in a study of OX40 agonist ivuxolimab in advanced cancers. TCRdb's table, derived via immunoSEQ multiplex PCR, lists solely in-frame clones and lacks some. The repertoire holds 85,000 to 100,000 clones, with roughly 88% as singletons. Specimen: CD4+ or CD8+ T cells sorted from blood, collected in a trial of the OX40 agonist ivuxolimab. The receptors originated from an adult with an advanced solid tumor such as melanoma, head and neck, liver or kidney cancer.

The V and J genes are TRBV30 and TRBJ2-3, with 11 positions matching TRBD2. The germline gives CDR1 GTSNPN, CDR2 SVGIG (reference sequence). Losses at the gene ends were 2 bases for V and 0 bases for J; bases not matched to a gene: 7. This CDR3 region has 17 residues. CDR3 DNA: TGTGCCTGGAGTCTAGCGGGAGGCATTGCTAGCACAGATACGCAGTATTTT. Protein: CAWSLAGGIASTDTQYF.

J is TRBJ2-5 and V is TRBV11-2, with D perhaps TRBD2 (6 bases). Germline values: CDR1 SGHAT, CDR2 FQNNGV. The CDR3 sequence is 15 residues long. Between the trimmed V and J ends, which lost 1 base and 1 base, there was a span of 10 bases. Here the CDR3 reads CASSLAGDSQETQYF. The CDR3 DNA sequence: TGTGCCAGCAGCTTAGCGGGAGATAGCCAAGAGACCCAGTACTTC.

The chain employs TRBV27 and TRBJ2-1; 10 bases align to TRBD2. In germline, CDR1 is MNHEY, CDR2 SMNVEV (reference sequence). After removal of 5 bases from V and 5 bases from J, the junction contained 3 bases not matched to a gene. This CDR3 contains 14 residues. CDR3 loop: CASSLSGRNNEQFF. CDR3 sequence (DNA): TGTGCCAGCAGTCTTAGCGGGAGGAACAATGAGCAGTTCTTC.

This clone appeared once. This chain connects TRBV7-9 to TRBJ2-1, with D possibly being TRBD1 (6 bases). The CDR3 loop spans 14 amino acids. Per the germline V gene, CDR1 is SEHNR and CDR2 is FQNEAQ (reference sequence). Deletions cut 3 bases from V and 1 base from J, with 7 bases between. The CDR3 region has the DNA TGTGCCAGCAGCTTCAGGGGTTCCTACAATGAGCAGTTCTTC. Translation gives CASSFRGSYNEQFF.

CDR3 DNA sequence: TGTGCCAGCAGTGACACCTCGGAGCAGTTCTTC. Its translation: CASSDTSEQFF. The genes are TRBV25-1 and TRBJ2-1; no definite D call. V dropped 3 bases and J dropped 10 bases, with 7 bases sitting between them. CDR3 length: 11 residues. The V gene's germline CDR1 is MGHDK and CDR2 SYGVNS.

V and J are TRBV6-1 and TRBJ2-7; D not resolved. The V end lost 10 bases, the J end lost 2 bases, and 18 bases lay between the germline ends. The CDR3 totals 14 residues. Germline-derived CDR1 and CDR2 are MNHNS and SASEGT. The CDR3 protein is CATLQFLRAYEQYF. CDR3 coding DNA: TGTGCCACCTTACAGTTTTTACGTGCCTACGAGCAGTACTTC.

This chain links TRBV5-1 with TRBJ2-5; D remains unclear. Germline values: CDR1 SGHRS, CDR2 YFSETQ. The V gene lost 3 bases and the J gene lost 5 bases, with 8 bases spanning the gap. CDR3 size: 12 residues. DNA for the CDR3: TGCGCCAGCAGCTCGCATAGGGAGACCCAGTACTTC. Amino acids: CASSSHRETQYF.

A few counts support this clone. This chain joins TRBV5-6 and TRBJ2-7; D gene uncertain. Germline CDR1 SGHDT, CDR2 YYEEEE. The CDR3 spans 12 residues. The V end lost 4 bases, the J end lost 5 bases, and 10 bases lay between the germline ends. CDR3 protein: CASSNLRNEQYF. As DNA, the CDR3 is TGTGCCAGCAGCAACCTTAGGAACGAGCAGTACTTC.

The chain has TRBV5-1 and TRBJ1-5, with 7 bases fitting TRBD1. Unmatched junction bases numbered 7, after V lost 4 bases and J lost 0 bases. Germline V gene lookup returns CDR1 SGHRS and CDR2 YFSETQ. This CDR3 is 16 amino acids long. CDR3 sequence (DNA): TGCGCCAGCAGCCCGGGGACAGTCTATAGCAATCAGCCCCAGCATTTT. It encodes CASSPGTVYSNQPQHF.

The rearrangement links TRBV27 to TRBJ2-1; D may be TRBD1 (6 bases). CDR1 and CDR2 from the germline V gene are MNHEY and SMNVEV (reference sequence). The CDR3 length is 15 residues. V was pared by 3 bases and J by 6 bases, with 15 bases between. As DNA, the CDR3 is TGTGCCAGCAGTTTTATTGAGGACAGAATCAATGAGCAGTTCTTC. Protein sequence: CASSFIEDRINEQFF.

This clone came up once. The rearrangement uses TRBV11-2 and TRBJ1-3, with a tentative D call TRBD1 (6 bases). CDR1 is SGHAT, CDR2 FQNNGV, per germline. Trimming removed 2 bases at V and 1 base at J, with 12 bases between. The CDR3 contains 16 residues. CDR3 in DNA: TGTGCCAGCAGCTTAAGAAGTACAGGGTCTGGAAACACCATATATTTT. Amino acid sequence: CASSLRSTGSGNTIYF. Based on the CDR3 plus reference TRBV11-2 and TRBJ1-3, the full variable domain is EAGVAQSPRYKIIEKRQSVAFWCNPISGHATLYWYQQILGQGPKLLIQFQNNGVVDDSQLPKDRFSAERLKGVDSTLKIQPAKLEDSAVYLCASSLRSTGSGNTIYFGEGSWLTVV.

DNA of the CDR3: TGTGCCAGCGGAGGGACAGGGGGATCCAATGAGCAGTTCTTC. Its translation: CASGGTGGSNEQFF. The chain couples TRBV6-5 to TRBJ2-1; the match to TRBD1 covers 11 bases. The junction had 6 bases not matched to a gene; V was cut back by 8 bases and J by 6 bases. The CDR3 consists of 14 residues. Germline V gene lookup returns CDR1 MNHEY and CDR2 SVGAGI.

The J gene is TRBJ2-7, the V gene TRBV5-1; TRBD1 aligns across 9 bases. The V gene's germline CDR1 is SGHRS and CDR2 YFSETQ. V trimming: 0 bases; J trimming: 3 bases; junction bases outside the gene matches: 7. This CDR3 has 16 residues. Written as DNA, the CDR3 is TGCGCCAGCAGCTTGGACGCAACAGGGGGCATCTACGAGCAGTACTTC. Translated: CASSLDATGGIYEQYF.

This sequence joins TRBV4-1 and TRBJ2-1, with 15 bases identical to TRBD2. Germline trimming cut 4 bases from V and 7 bases from J; bases unmatched to any gene: 17. The CDR3 has 20 residues. Germline lookup yields CDR1 MGHRA and CDR2 YSYEKL. The CDR3: CASSPSGTPGLAGGRNEQFF. In nucleotides, the CDR3 is TGCGCCAGCAGCCCGTCGGGGACGCCGGGACTAGCGGGAGGTCGGAATGAGCAGTTCTTC.

This clone was counted once. This rearrangement joins TRBV27 to TRBJ2-1; TRBD2 is a possible D gene (5 bases). The CDR3 loop spans 15 amino acids. Germline V gene data show CDR1 as MNHEY and CDR2 as SMNVEV (reference sequence). Between the trimmed V and J ends, which lost 8 bases and 1 base, there was a span of 15 bases. Here the CDR3 DNA reads TGTGCCAGCCGGTTGCCGGGGTGGTCCTACAATGAGCAGTTCTTC. It codes for CASRLPGWSYNEQFF.

The chain combines TRBV4-3 with TRBJ1-4, with 7 positions matching TRBD1. This CDR3 region has 15 residues. The J segment lost 8 bases and the V segment lost 0 bases, leaving 6 bases of the junction unmatched. Germline-derived CDR1 and CDR2 are LGHNA and YSLEER. The CDR3 DNA reads TGCGCCAGCAGCCAAGAACAGGGGAGAAGAGAAAAACTGTTTTTT. Amino acids: CASSQEQGRREKLFF.

This clone appeared once. This chain connects TRBV7-8 to TRBJ1-1; 7 bases are shared with TRBD1. The CDR3 is made up of 17 amino acids. The V gene's germline CDR1 is SGHVS and CDR2 FQNEAQ. V lost 2 bases to trimming and J lost 5 bases; unmatched junction nucleotides: 14. CDR3 sequence: CASSLSPPKTGNTEAFF. The CDR3 DNA reads TGTGCCAGCAGCTTATCTCCACCGAAGACAGGGAATACTGAAGCTTTCTTT.

The genes are TRBV28 and TRBJ1-1, with 9 bases aligning to TRBD1. Germline V gene sequence: CDR1 MDHEN, CDR2 SYDVKM. This CDR3 has 16 amino acids. V lost 10 bases, J lost 4 bases, and 16 bases stayed unmatched. CDR3 in DNA: TGTGCCACTGAAAAGCCCGGGACAGGGATGGTCACTGAAGCTTTCTTT. Protein product: CATEKPGTGMVTEAFF.

The V gene is TRBV7-3, the J gene TRBJ2-2, with D perhaps TRBD1 (6 bases). Germline CDR1 reads SGHTA; CDR2 reads FQGTGA. The CDR3 loop spans 13 amino acids. Deletions cut 5 bases from V and 8 bases from J, with 12 bases between. The CDR3 bases are TGTGCCAGCAGCACAGGGACACCTGGGGAGCTGTTTTTT. This sequence encodes CASSTGTPGELFF.

The V gene is TRBV6-1, the J gene TRBJ2-7; no definite D call. The CDR3 totals 12 residues. The germline gives CDR1 MNHNS, CDR2 SASEGT. Between the trimmed V and J ends, which lost 4 bases and 3 bases, there was a span of 7 bases. The CDR3 DNA is TGTGCCAGCAGTGTTACAGACTACGAGCAGTACTTC. Residues: CASSVTDYEQYF.

This clone appeared a single time. This chain connects TRBV5-1 to TRBJ1-4; 8 nucleotides line up with TRBD1. The CDR3 has 19 residues. Per germline, CDR1 SGHRS and CDR2 YFSETQ. Unmatched junction bases numbered 17, after V lost 0 bases and J lost 7 bases. The CDR3 here is CASSLASPGGFWGGEKLFF. CDR3 in DNA: TGCGCCAGCAGCTTGGCCTCCCCAGGGGGCTTCTGGGGGGGTGAAAAACTGTTTTTT.